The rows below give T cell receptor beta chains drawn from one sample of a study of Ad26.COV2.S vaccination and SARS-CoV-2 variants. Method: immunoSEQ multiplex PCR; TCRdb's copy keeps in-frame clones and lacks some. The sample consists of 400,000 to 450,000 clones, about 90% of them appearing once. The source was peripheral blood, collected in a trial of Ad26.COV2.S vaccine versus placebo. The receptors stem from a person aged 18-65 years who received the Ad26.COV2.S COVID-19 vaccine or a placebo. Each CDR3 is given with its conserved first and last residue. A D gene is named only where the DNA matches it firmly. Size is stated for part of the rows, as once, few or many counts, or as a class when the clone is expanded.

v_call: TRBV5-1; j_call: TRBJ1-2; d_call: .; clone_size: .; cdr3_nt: TGCGCCAGCAGCTTGGTGGAGGGAATTGGGGGCTACACCTTC; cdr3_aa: CASSLVEGIGGYTF
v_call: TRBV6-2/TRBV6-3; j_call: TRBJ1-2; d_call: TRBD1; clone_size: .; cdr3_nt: TGTGCCAGCAGTTACTCGGGACAGACCTATGGCTACACCTTC; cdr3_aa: CASSYSGQTYGYTF
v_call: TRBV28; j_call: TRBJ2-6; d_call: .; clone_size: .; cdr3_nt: TGTGCCAGCATCCCCGGGGCAGCTGGGGCCAACGTCCTGACTTTC; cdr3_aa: CASIPGAAGANVLTF
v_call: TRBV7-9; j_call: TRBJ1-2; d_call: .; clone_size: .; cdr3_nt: TGTGCCAGCAGCCTTCAGGGGATCTATGGCTACACCTTC; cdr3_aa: CASSLQGIYGYTF
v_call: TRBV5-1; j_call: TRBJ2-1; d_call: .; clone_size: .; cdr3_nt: TGCGCCAGCAGCCCCTCCAGTCATGAGCAGTTCTTC; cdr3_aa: CASSPSSHEQFF
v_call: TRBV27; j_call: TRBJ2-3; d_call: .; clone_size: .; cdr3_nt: TGTGCCAGCAGTACCCCACAGGGTGGCGGAACAGATACGCAGTATTTT; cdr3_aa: CASSTPQGGGTDTQYF
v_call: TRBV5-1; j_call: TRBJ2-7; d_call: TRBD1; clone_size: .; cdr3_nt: TGCGCCAGCAGCTTTCGGACTCCGGGACAGTTCTACGAGCAGTACTTC; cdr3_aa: CASSFRTPGQFYEQYF
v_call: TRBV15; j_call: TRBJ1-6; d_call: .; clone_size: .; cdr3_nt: TGTGCCACCAGCAGAGGCGGAGGGTCTGATAATTCACCCCTCCACTTT; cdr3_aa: CATSRGGGSDNSPLHF
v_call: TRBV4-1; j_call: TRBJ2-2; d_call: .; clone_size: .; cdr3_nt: TGCGCCAGCAGCCAAGGACTGGAGGCTTTCGGGGAGCTGTTTTTT; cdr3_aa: CASSQGLEAFGELFF
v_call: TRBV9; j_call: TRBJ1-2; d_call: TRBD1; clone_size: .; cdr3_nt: TGTGCCAGCAGCCCAAGGACAGGATCGGGAGGTTCTAACTATGGCTACACCTTC; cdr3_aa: CASSPRTGSGGSNYGYTF
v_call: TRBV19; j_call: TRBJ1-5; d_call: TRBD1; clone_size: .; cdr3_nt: TGTGCCAGCGAAGACAGGGTGGGGCGGGGGCCCCAGCATTTT; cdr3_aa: CASEDRVGRGPQHF
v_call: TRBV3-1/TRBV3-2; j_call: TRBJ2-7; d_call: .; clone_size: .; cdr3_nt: TGTGCCAGCAGGCAATCGGGGCACTCCTACGAGCAGTACTTC; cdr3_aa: CASRQSGHSYEQYF
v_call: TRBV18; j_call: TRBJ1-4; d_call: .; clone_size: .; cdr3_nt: TGTGCCAGCTCACCACCGAGGGGACGGTTTGAAAAACTGTTTTTT; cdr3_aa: CASSPPRGRFEKLFF
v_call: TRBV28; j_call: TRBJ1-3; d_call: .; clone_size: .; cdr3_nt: TGTGCCAGCAGGCAACATACAGGGAGCTCTGGAAACACCATATATTTT; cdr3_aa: CASRQHTGSSGNTIYF
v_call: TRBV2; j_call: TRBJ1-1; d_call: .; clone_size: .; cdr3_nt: TGTGCCAGCAGTGAGGCGGGGTGGGGCACTGAAGCTTTCTTT; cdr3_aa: CASSEAGWGTEAFF
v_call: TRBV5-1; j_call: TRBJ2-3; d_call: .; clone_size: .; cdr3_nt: TGCGCCAGCAGCTCCAGGGGATTGGATACAGATACGCAGTATTTT; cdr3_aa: CASSSRGLDTDTQYF
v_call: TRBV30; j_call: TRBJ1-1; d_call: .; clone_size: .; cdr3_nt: TGTGCCTGCACCGGACAGACGAACACTGAAGCTTTCTTT; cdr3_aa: CACTGQTNTEAFF
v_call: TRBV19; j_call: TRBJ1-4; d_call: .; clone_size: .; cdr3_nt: TGTGCCAGTATCGAGAGGGGGGGCAATGAAAAACTGTTTTTT; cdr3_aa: CASIERGGNEKLFF
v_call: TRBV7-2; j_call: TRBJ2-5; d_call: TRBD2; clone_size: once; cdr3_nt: TGTGCCAGCAGCTTCCCGGGGGGGGTTGAAGAGACCCAGTACTTC; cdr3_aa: CASSFPGGVEETQYF
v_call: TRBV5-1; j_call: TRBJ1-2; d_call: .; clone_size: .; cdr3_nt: TGCGCCAGCAGCCCTGACGCAACAGGGACGGGGGAGAATGGCTACACCTTC; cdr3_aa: CASSPDATGTGENGYTF
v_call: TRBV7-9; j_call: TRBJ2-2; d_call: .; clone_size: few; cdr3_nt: TGTGCCAGCAGCCATGGGCAGGGAACCGGGGAGCTGTTTTTT; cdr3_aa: CASSHGQGTGELFF
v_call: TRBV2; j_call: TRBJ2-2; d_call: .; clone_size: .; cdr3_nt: TGTGCCAGCAGTGATCCGGGGGGCGGATCCGGGGAGCTGTTTTTT; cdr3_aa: CASSDPGGGSGELFF
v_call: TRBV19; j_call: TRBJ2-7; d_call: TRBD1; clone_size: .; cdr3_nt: TGTGCCAGTAGTTCCTGGACAGGGCCAGTTCCAACCTACGAGCAGTACTTC; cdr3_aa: CASSSWTGPVPTYEQYF
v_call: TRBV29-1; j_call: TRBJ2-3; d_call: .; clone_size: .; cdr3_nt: TGCAGCGTTGAAGAGGAGGACCTCACAGATACGCAGTATTTT; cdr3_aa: CSVEEEDLTDTQYF
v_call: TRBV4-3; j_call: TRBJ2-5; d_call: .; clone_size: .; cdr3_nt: TGCGCCAGCAGCCAGAATCTACTATCGGGGATGAAGGAGACCCAGTACTTC; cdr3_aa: CASSQNLLSGMKETQYF
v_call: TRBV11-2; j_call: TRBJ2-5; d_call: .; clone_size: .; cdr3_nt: TGTGCCAGCAGCTTAGGAGAGGGGGAGACCCAGTACTTC; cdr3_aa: CASSLGEGETQYF
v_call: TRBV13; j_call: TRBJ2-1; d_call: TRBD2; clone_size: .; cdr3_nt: TGTGCCAGCACCATTGGACTAGCGCGCGATGAGCAGTTCTTC; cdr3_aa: CASTIGLARDEQFF